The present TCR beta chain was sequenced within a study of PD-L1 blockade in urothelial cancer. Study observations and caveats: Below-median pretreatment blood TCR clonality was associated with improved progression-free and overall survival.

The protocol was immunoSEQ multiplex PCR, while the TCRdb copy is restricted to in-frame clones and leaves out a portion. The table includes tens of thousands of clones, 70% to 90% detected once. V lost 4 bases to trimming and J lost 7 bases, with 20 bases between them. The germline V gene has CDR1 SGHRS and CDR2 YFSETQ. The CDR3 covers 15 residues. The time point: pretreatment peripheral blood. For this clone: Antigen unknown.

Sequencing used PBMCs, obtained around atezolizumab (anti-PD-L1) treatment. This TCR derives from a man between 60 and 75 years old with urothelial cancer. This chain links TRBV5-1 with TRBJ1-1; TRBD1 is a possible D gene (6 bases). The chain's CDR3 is CASSGNREIIDEAFF. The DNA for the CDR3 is TGCGCCAGCAGCGGAAACAGGGAAATTATTGATGAAGCTTTCTTT.